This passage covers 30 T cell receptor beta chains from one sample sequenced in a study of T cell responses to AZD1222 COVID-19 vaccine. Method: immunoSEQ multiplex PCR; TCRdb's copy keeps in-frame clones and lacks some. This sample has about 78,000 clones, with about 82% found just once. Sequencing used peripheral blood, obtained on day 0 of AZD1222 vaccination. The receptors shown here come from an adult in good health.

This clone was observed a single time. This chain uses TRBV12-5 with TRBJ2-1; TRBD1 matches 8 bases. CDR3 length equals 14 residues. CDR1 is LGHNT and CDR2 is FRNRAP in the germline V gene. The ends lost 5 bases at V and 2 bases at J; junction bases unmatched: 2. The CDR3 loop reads CASGPGGPYNEQFF. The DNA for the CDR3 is TGTGCTAGTGGTCCAGGGGGCCCCTACAATGAGCAGTTCTTC.

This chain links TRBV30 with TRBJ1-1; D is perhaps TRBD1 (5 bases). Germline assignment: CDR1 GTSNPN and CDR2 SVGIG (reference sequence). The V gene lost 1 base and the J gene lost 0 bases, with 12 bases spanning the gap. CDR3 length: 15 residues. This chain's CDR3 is CAWSATGGMNTEAFF. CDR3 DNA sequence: TGTGCCTGGAGTGCAACAGGCGGCATGAACACTGAAGCTTTCTTT.

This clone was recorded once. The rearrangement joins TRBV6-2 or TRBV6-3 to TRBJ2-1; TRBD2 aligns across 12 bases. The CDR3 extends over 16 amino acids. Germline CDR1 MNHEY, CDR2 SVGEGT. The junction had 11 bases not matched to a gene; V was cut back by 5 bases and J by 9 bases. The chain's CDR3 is CASSVAGTSGSGEQFF. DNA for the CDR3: TGTGCCAGCAGTGTAGCCGGGACTAGCGGGTCTGGTGAGCAGTTCTTC.

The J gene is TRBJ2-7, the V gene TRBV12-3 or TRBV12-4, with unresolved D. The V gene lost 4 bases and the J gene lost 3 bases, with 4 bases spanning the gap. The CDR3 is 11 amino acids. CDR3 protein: CASSSVYEQYF. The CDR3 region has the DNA TGTGCCAGCAGTTCCGTCTACGAGCAGTACTTC.

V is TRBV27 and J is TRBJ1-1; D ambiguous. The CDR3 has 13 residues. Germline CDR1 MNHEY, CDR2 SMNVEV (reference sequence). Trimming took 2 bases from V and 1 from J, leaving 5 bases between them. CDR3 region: CASSLTPNTEAFF. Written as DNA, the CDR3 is TGTGCCAGCAGTTTAACCCCGAACACTGAAGCTTTCTTT.

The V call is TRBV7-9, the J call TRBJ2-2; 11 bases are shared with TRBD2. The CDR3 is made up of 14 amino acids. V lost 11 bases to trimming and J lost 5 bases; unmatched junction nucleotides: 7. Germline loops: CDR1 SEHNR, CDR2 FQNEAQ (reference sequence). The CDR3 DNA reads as TGTGCCGGGGATTCTAGCGGGAGGACCGGGGAGCTGTTTTTT. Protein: CAGDSSGRTGELFF. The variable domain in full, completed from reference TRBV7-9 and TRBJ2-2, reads DTGVSQNPRHKITKRGQNVTFRCDPISEHNRLYWYRQTLGQGPEFLTYFQNEAQLEKSRLLSDRFSAERPKGSFSTLEIQRTEQGDSAMYLCAGDSSGRTGELFFGEGSRLTVL.

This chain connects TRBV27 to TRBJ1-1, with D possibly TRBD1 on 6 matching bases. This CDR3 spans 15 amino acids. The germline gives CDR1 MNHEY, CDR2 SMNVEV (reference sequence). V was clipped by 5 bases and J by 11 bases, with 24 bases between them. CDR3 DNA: TGTGCCAGCAGTCCTACTACAGGGCCAAGAATGGGGGCTTTCTTT. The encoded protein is CASSPTTGPRMGAFF.

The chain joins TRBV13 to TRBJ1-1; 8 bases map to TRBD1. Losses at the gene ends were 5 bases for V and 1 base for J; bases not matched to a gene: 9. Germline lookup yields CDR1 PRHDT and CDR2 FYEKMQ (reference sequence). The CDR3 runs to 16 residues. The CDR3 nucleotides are TGTGCCAGCAGCCCACGGGGACAGGTTTCGAACACTGAAGCTTTCTTT. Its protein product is CASSPRGQVSNTEAFF.

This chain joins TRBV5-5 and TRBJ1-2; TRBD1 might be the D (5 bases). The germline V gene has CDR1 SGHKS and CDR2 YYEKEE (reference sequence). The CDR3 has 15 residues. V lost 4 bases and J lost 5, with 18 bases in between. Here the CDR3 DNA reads TGTGCCAGCAGCCCCGCCCGGGACTCCCGATATGGCTACACCTTC. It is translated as CASSPARDSRYGYTF.

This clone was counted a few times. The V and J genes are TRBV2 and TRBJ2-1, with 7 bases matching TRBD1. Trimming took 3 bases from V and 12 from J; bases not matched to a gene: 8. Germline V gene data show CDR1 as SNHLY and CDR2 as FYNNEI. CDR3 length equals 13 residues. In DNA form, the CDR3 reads TGTGCCAGCAGTGAGATGAGGGGGCTGGGGCAGTTCTTC. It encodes CASSEMRGLGQFF. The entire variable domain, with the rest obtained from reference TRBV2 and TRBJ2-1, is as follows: EPEVTQTPSHQVTQMGQEVILRCVPISNHLYFYWYRQILGQKVEFLVSFYNNEISEKSEIFDDQFSVERPDGSNFTLKIRSTKLEDSAMYFCASSEMRGLGQFFGPGTRLTVL.

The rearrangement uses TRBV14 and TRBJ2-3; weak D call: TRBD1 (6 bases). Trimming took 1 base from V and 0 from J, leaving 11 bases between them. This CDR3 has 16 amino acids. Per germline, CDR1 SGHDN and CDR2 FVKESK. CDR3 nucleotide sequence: TGTGCCAGCAGCCAAGTACCGGGACACAGCACAGATACGCAGTATTTT. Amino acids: CASSQVPGHSTDTQYF.

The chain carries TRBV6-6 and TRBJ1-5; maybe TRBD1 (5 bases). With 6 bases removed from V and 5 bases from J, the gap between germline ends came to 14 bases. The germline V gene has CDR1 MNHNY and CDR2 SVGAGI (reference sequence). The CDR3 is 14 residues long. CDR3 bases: TGTGCCAGCAGCAACGGACAAAAGGATCAGCCCCAGCATTTT. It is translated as CASSNGQKDQPQHF.

The CDR3 DNA reads as TGTGCCAGCAGCTTAGTTCGGAGCAACACCGGGGAGCTGTTTTTT. This gives the protein CASSLVRSNTGELFF. The chain is built from TRBV7-2 and TRBJ2-2; D not certain. V was shortened by 1 base and J by 2 bases, with 8 bases between the two germline ends. CDR3 size: 15 residues. The germline gives CDR1 SGHTA, CDR2 FQGNSA.

The CDR3 is CASSPRDTHPEAFF. DNA for the CDR3: TGCGCCAGCAGCCCCCGGGACACCCACCCTGAAGCTTTCTTT. V gene TRBV4-3 combines with J gene TRBJ1-1, with TRBD1 as a possible D gene (6 bases). V shed 4 bases and J shed 6 bases, with 15 bases lying between them. This CDR3 comprises 14 residues. The germline CDR1 and CDR2 sequences are LGHNA and YSLEER.

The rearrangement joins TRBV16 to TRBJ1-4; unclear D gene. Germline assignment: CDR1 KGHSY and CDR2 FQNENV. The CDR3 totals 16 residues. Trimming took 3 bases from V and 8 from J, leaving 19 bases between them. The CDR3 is CASSHSFTLGEEKLFF. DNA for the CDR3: TGTGCCAGCAGCCACTCGTTTACCTTGGGTGAGGAAAAACTGTTTTTT.

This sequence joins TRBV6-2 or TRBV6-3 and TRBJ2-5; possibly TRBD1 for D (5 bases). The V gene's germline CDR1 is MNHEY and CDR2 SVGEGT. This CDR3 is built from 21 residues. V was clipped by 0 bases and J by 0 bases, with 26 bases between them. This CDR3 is CASSYSPLTTDPQEYQETQYF. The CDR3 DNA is TGTGCCAGCAGTTACTCTCCGCTCACGACAGATCCCCAGGAATACCAAGAGACCCAGTACTTC.

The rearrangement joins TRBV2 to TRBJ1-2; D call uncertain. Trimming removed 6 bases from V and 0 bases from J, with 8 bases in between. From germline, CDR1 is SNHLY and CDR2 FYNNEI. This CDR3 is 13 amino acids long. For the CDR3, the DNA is TGTGCCAGCAGCCCTGGGACTAACTATGGCTACACCTTC. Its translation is CASSPGTNYGYTF.

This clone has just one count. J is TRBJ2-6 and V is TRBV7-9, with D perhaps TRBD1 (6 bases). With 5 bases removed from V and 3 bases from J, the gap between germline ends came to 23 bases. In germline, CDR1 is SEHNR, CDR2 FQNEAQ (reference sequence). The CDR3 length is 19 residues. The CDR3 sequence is CASSLKGTGYSSGANVLTF. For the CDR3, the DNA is TGTGCCAGCAGCCTTAAAGGTACAGGGTATTCGAGTGGGGCCAACGTCCTGACTTTC.

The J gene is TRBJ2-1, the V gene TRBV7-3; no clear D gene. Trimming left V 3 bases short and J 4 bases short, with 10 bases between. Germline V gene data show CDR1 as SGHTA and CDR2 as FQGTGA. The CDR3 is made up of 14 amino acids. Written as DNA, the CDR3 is TGTGCCAGCAGCTTTGGTCCGGATTACAATGAGCAGTTCTTC. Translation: CASSFGPDYNEQFF.

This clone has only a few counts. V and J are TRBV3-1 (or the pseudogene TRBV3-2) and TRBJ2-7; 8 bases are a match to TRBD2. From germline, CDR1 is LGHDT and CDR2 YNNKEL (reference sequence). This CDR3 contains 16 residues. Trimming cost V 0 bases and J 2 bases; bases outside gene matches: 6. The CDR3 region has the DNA TGTGCCAGCAGCCAAGATCGTGGAGCGGGAGCCTACGAGCAGTACTTC. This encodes CASSQDRGAGAYEQYF.

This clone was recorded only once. The CDR3 region has the DNA TGCAGCGTTCGGGACAGGGACGGGCAGCCCCAGCATTTT. This sequence encodes CSVRDRDGQPQHF. The chain combines TRBV29-1 with TRBJ1-5, with 9 nucleotides matching TRBD1. V was pared by 5 bases and J by 7 bases, with 6 bases of the junction left unmatched. The CDR3 length is 13 residues. CDR1 is SQVTM and CDR2 is ANQGSEA in the germline V gene.

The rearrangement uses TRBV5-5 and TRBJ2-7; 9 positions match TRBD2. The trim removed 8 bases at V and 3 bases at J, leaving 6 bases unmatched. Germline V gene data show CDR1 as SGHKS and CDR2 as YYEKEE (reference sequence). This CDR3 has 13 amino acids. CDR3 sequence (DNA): TGTGCCAGTGTTCTAGCGGGGAGCTACGAGCAGTACTTC. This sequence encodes CASVLAGSYEQYF.

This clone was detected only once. The CDR3 bases are TGTGCCAGCAGTATTCCGGGGTTCTCCTACGAGCAGTACTTC. It translates to CASSIPGFSYEQYF. The chain is built from TRBV7-9 and TRBJ2-7, with TRBD2 as a possible D gene (5 bases). The V end lost 6 bases, the J end lost 0 bases, and 12 bases lay between the germline ends. This CDR3 is 14 amino acids long. Germline lookup yields CDR1 SEHNR and CDR2 FQNEAQ (reference sequence).

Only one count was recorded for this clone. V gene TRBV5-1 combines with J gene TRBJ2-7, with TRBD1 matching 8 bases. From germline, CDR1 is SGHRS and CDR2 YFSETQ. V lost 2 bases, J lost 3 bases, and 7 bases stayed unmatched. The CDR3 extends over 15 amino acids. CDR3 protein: CASSFQGAVVYEQYF. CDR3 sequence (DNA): TGCGCCAGCAGCTTCCAGGGGGCTGTTGTCTACGAGCAGTACTTC.

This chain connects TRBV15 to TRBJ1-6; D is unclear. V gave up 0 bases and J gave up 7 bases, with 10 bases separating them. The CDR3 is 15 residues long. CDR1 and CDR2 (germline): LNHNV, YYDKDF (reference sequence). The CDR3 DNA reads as TGTGCCACCAGCAGAGATCCGCCAGTAAATTCACCCCTCCACTTT. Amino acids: CATSRDPPVNSPLHF.

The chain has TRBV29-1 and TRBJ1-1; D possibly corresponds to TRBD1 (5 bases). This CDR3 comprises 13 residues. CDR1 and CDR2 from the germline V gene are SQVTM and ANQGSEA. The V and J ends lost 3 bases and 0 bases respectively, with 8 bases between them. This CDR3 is CSVEEGLNTEAFF. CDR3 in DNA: TGCAGCGTTGAGGAGGGGTTGAACACTGAAGCTTTCTTT. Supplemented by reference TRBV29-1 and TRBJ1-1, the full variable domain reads SAVISQKPSRDICQRGTSLTIQCQVDSQVTMMFWYRQQPGQSLTLIATANQGSEATYESGFVIDKFPISRPNLTFSTLTVSNMSPEDSSIYLCSVEEGLNTEAFFGQGTRLTVV.

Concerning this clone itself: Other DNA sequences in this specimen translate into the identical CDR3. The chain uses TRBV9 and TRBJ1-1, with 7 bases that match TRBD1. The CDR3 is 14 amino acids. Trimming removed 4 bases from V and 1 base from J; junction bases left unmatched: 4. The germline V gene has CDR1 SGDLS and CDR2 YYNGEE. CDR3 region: CASSPGTANTEAFF. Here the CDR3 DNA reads TGTGCCAGCAGCCCCGGGACAGCGAACACTGAAGCTTTCTTT.

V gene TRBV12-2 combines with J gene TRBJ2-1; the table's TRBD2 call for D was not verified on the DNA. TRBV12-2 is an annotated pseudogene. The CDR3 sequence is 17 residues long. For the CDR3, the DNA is TGTGCAAGTCGCTTAGGCCTACAGGCCCGGACTAGGAATGAGCAGTTCTTC. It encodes CASRLGLQARTRNEQFF.

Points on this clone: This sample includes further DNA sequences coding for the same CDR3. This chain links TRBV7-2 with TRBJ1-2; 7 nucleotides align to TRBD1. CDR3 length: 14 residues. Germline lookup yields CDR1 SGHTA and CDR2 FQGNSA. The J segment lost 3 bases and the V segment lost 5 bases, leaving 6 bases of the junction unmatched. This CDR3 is CASSRGQIDYGYTF. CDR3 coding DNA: TGTGCCAGCAGCCGGGGACAGATTGACTATGGCTACACCTTC. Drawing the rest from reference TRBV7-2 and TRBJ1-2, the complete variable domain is GAGVSQSPSNKVTEKGKDVELRCDPISGHTALYWYRQSLGQGLEFLIYFQGNSAPDKSGLPSDRFSAERTGGSVSTLTIQRTQQEDSAVYLCASSRGQIDYGYTFGSGTRLTVV.

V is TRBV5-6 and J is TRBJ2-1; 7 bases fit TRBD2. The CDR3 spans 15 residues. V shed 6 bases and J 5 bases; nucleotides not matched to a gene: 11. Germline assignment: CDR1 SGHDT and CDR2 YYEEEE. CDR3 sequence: CASTPGGRADNEQFF. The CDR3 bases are TGTGCCAGCACCCCCGGAGGGAGGGCCGACAATGAGCAGTTCTTC.